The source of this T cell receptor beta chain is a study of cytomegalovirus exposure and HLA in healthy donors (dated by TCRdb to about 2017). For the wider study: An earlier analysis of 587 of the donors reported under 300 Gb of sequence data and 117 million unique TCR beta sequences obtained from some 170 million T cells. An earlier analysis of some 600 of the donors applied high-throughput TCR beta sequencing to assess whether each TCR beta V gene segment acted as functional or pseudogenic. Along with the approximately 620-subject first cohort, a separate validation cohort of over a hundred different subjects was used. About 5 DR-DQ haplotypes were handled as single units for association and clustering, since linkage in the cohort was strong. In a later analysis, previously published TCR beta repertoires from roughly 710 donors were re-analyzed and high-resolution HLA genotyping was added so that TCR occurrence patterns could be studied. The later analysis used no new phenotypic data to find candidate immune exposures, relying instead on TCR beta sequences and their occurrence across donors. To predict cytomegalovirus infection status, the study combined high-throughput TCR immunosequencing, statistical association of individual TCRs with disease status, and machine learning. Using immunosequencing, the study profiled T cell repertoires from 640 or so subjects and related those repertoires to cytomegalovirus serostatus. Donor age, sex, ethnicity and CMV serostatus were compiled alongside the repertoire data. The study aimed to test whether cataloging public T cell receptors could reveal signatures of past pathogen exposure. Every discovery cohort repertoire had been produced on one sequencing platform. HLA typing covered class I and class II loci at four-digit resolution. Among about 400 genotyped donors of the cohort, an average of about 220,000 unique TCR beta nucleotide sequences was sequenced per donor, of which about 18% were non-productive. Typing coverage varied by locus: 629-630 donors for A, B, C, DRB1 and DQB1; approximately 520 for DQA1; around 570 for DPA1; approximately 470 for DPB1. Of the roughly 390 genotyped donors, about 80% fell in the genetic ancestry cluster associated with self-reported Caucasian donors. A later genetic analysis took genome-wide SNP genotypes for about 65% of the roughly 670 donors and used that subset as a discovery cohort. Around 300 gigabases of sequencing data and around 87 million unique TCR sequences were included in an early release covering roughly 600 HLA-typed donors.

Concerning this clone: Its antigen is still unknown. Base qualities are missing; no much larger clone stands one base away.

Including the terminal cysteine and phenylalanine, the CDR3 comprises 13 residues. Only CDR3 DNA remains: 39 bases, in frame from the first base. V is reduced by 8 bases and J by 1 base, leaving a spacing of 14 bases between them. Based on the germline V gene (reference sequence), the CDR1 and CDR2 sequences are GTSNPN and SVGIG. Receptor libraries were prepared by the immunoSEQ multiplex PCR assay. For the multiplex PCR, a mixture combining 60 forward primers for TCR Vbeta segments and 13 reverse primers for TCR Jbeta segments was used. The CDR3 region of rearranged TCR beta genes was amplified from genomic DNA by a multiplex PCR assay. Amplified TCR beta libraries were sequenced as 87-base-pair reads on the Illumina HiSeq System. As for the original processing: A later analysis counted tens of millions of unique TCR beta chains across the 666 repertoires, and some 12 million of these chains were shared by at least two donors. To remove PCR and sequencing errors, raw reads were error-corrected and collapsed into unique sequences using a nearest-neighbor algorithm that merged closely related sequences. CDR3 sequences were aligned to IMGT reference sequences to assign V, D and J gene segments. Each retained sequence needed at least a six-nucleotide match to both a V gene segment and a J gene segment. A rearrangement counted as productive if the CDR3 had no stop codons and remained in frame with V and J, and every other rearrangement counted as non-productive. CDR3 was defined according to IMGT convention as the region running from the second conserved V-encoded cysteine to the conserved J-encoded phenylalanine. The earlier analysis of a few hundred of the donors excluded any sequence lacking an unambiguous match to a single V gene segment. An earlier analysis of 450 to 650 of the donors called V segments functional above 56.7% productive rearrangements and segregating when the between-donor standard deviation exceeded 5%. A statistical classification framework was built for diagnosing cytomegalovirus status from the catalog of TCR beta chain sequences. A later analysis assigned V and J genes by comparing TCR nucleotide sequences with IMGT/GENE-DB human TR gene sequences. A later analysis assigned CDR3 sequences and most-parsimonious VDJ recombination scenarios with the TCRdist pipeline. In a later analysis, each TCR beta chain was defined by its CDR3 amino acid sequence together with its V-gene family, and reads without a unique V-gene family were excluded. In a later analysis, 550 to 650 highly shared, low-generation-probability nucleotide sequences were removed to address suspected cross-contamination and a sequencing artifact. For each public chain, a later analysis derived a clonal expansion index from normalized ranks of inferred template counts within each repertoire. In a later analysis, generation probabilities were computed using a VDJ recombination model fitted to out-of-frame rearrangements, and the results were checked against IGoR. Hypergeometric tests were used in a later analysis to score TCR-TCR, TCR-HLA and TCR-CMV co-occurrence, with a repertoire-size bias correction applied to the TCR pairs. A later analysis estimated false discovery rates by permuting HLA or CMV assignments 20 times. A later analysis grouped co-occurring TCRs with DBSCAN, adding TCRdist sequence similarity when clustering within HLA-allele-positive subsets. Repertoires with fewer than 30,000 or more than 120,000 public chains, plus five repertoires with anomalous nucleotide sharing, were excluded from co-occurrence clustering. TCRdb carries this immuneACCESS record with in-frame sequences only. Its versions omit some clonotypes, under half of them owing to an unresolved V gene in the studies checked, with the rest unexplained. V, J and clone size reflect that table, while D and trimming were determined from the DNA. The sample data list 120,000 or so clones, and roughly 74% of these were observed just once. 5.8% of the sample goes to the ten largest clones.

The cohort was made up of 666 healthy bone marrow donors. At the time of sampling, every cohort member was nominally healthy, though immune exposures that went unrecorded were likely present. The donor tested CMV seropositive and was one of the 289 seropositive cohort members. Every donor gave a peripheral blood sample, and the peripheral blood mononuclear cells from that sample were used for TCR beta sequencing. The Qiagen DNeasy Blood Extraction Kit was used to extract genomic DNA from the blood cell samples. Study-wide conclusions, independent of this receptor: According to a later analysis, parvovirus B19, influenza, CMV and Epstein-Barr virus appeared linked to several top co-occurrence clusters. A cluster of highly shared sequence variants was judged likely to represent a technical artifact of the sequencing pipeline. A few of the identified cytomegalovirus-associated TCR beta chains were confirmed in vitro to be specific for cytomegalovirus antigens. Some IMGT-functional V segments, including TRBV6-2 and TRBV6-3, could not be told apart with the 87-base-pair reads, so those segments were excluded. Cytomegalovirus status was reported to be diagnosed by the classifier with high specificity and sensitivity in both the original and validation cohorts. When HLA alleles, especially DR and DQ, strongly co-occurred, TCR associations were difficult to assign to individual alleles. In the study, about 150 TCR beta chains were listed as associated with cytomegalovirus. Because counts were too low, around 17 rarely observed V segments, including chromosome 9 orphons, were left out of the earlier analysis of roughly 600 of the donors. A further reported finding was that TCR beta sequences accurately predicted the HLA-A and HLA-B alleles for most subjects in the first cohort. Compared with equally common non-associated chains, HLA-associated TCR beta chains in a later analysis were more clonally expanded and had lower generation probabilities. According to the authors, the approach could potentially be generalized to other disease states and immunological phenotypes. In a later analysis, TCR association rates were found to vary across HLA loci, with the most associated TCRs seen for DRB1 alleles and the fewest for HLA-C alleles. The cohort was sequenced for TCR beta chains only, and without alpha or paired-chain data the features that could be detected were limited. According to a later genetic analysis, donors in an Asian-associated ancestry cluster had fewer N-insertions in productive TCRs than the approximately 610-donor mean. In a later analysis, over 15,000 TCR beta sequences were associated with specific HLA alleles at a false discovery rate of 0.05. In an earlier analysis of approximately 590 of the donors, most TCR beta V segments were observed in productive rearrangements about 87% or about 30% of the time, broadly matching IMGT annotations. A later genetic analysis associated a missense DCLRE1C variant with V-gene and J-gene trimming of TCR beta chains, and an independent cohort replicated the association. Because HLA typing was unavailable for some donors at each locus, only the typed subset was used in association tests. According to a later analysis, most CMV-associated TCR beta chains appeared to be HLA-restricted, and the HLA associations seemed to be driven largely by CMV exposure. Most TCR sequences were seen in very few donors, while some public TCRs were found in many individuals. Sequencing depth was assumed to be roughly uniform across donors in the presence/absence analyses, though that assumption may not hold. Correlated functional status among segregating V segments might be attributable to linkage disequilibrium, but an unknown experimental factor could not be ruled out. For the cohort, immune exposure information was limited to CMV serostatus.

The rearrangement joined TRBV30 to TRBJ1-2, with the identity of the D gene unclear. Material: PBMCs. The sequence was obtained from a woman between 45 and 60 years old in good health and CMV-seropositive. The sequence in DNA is TGTGCCCACAAGGGAGGCTATAACTATGGCTACACCTTC. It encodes CAHKGGYNYGYTF.